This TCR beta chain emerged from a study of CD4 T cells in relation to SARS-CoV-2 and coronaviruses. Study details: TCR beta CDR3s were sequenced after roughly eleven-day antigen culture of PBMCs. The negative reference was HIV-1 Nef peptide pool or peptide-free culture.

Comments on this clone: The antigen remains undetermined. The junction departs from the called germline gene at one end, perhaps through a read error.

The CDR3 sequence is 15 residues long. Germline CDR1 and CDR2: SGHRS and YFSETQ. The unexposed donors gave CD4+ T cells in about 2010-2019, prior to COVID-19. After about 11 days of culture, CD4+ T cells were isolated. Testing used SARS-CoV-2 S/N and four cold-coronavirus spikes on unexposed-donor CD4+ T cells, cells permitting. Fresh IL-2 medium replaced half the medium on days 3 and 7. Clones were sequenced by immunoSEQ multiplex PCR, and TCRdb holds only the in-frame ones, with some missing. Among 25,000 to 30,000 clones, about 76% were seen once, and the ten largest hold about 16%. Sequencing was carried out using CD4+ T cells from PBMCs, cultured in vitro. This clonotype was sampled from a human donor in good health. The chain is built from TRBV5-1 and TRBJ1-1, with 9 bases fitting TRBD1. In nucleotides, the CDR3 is TGTGCCAGCAGCTTGGGGGGACAGGGTAACACTGAAGCTTTCTTT. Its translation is CASSLGGQGNTEAFF.